This TCR beta chain was identified during a study of blood T cell repertoires in COVID-19. The germline V gene has CDR1 LGHNA and CDR2 YNFKEQ. Trimming removed 2 bases from V and 3 bases from J; junction bases left unmatched: 4. This CDR3 region has 15 residues. The protocol was immunoSEQ multiplex PCR, while the TCRdb copy is restricted to in-frame clones and leaves out a portion. The data show some 200,000 clones, with 80% to 90% seen just once and roughly 2.8% held by the top ten. The clonotype comes from a man in his forties or fifties who had recovered from COVID-19. Specimen: peripheral blood. The genes are TRBV4-2 and TRBJ2-5, with TRBD2 identical over 9 bases. The CDR3 protein is CASSQPIAGEETQYF. For the CDR3, the DNA is TGTGCCAGCAGCCAACCGATAGCGGGAGAAGAGACCCAGTACTTC.